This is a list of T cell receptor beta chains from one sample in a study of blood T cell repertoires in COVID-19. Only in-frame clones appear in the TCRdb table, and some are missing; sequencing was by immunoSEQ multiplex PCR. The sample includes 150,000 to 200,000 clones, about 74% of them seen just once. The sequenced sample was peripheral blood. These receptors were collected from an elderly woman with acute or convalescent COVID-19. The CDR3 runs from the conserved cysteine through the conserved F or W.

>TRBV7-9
CASSFEDNTEAFF
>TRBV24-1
CATSDFGAPYEQYF
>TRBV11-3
CASSWGQGDEQFF
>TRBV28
CASSFDRGTQKLFF
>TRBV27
CASTVAGGNQPQHF
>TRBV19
CASSMKDRVFPRSTYADTQYF
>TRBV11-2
CASSLSSGSYNEQFF
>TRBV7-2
CASSSQGFDNTEAFF
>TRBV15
CATSRDTGIIYTF
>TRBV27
CASSSGAGNTIYF
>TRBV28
CASSSGNRGNTGELFF
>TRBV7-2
CASSLGRGYNSPLHF
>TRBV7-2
CASSGSGGTSPLHF
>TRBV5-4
CASSSTGAGGGDEQFF
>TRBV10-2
CASSIRTDSYEQYF
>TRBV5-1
CASSYSTGNTEAFF
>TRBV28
CASSRDRGQEKLFF
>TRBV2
CASSEGQGLNTEAFF
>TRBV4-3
CASSQDGRAHSPLHF
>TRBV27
CASSFSGRVLTRQFF
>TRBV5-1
CASSLNRGIMNTEAFF
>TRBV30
CAWLFGGRGNTIYF
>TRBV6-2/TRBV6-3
CASSYRGGPGQLYGYTF
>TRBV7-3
CASSSGDGTQYF
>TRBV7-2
CASSLADRDGETQYF
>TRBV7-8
CASSLDSRENEKLFF
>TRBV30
CAWSVRGAGNTIYF
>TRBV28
CASSSPTGDNQPQHF
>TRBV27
CASTGTGGGYTF
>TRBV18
CASSPFRAGAETQYF
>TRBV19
CASSTREGTEAFF
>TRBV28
CASSDPSGRYSYEQYF
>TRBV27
CASSSVNTEAFF